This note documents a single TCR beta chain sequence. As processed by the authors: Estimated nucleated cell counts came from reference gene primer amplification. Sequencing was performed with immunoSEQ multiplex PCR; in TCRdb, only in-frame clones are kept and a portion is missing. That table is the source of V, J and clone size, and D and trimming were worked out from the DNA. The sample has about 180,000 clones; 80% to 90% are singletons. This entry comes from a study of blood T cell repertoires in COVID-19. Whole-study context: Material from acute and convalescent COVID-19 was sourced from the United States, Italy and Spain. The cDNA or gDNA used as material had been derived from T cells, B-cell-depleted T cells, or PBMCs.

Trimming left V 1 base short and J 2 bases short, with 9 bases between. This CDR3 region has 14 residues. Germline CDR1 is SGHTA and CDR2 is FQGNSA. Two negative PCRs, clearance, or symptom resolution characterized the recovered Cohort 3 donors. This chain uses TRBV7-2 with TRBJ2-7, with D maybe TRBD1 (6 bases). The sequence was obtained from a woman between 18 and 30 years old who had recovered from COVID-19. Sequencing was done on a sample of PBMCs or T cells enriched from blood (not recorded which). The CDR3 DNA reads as TGTGCCAGCAGCTTAGGAGGGGGACCCTACGAGCAGTACTTC. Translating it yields CASSLGGGPYEQYF.